Shown below are 24 T cell receptor beta chains from a single sample sequenced in a study of blood T cell repertoires in COVID-19. Profiling relied on immunoSEQ multiplex PCR, and the TCRdb table lists in-frame clones only, not all of them. The table has about 210,000 clones, almost 90% seen once; the top ten hold roughly 1.5%. The sample taken for sequencing was peripheral blood. These receptors came from a man aged 18 to 30 with active or convalescent COVID-19.

CDR3 protein: CASSRLAGSSYNEQFF. Written as DNA, the CDR3 is TGTGCCAGCAGCAGACTAGCGGGGAGCTCCTACAATGAGCAGTTCTTC. The chain couples TRBV6-2 or TRBV6-3 to TRBJ2-1, with 11 positions matching TRBD2. Germline V lookup: CDR1 MNHEY, CDR2 SVGEGT. This CDR3 has 16 amino acids. V trimming: 6 bases; J trimming: 0 bases; junction bases outside the gene matches: 4.

The chain employs TRBV30 and TRBJ1-1; perhaps TRBD1 as D (5 bases). This CDR3 has 15 amino acids. V shed 0 bases and J shed 5 bases, with 16 bases lying between them. Germline loops: CDR1 GTSNPN, CDR2 SVGIG (reference sequence). The CDR3 sequence: CAWSVGARVQTEAFF. CDR3 coding DNA: TGTGCCTGGAGTGTGGGCGCCAGGGTACAAACTGAAGCTTTCTTT.

The V gene is TRBV21-1, the J gene TRBJ1-3; the table's D gene call, TRBD1, was not cross checked with the DNA. TRBV21-1 is marked as a pseudogene. The CDR3 totals 17 residues. The CDR3 DNA follows: TGTGCCAGCAGCACTCACCCGACAGGGGGCGGTGGAAACACCATATATTTT. Encoded protein: CASSTHPTGGGGNTIYF.

The J gene is TRBJ2-1, the V gene TRBV7-9; perhaps TRBD2 as D (7 bases). This CDR3 region has 15 residues. The V end lost 5 bases, the J end lost 10 bases, and 21 bases lay between the germline ends. CDR1 is SEHNR, CDR2 FQNEAQ, per germline (reference sequence). The CDR3 spells CASSGGASGRGEQFF. The CDR3 region has the DNA TGTGCCAGCAGCGGGGGGGCTAGCGGCAGAGGGGAGCAGTTCTTC.

The gene calls are TRBV18 and TRBJ2-7, with TRBD1 identical over 8 bases. CDR3 length equals 15 residues. The trim removed 5 bases at V and 1 base at J, leaving 7 bases unmatched. Germline loops: CDR1 KGHSH, CDR2 LQKENI. The CDR3 DNA is TGTGCCAGCTCAGCCACAGGGGGGTATTCCTACGAGCAGTACTTC. Protein sequence: CASSATGGYSYEQYF.

This chain connects TRBV29-1 to TRBJ1-2; 8 bases match TRBD1. There are 14 residues in the CDR3. Per germline, CDR1 SQVTM and CDR2 ANQGSEA. After removal of 6 bases from V and 3 bases from J, the junction contained 9 bases not matched to a gene. CDR3 bases: TGCAGCGTCGACCGAGGACAGGGCGACTATGGCTACACCTTC. As protein: CSVDRGQGDYGYTF.

The J gene is TRBJ2-7, the V gene TRBV7-9; tentative D call: TRBD1 (5 bases). This CDR3 has 15 residues. CDR1 SEHNR and CDR2 FQNEAQ come from the germline V gene (reference sequence). Trimming cost V 5 bases and J 4 bases, with 18 bases left between them. Written as DNA, the CDR3 is TGTGCCAGCAGCGATAGTCCAGGGCCCGCTTACGAGCAGTACTTC. Translating it yields CASSDSPGPAYEQYF.

The rearrangement uses TRBV30 and TRBJ1-5, with 9 bases lining up with TRBD1. The CDR3 runs to 13 residues. Germline V gives CDR1 GTSNPN, CDR2 SVGIG (reference sequence). Trimming removed 4 bases from V and 5 bases from J; junction bases left unmatched: 3. The CDR3 nucleotides read TGTGCCTGGACCCGGACAGGGGATCAGCCCCAGCATTTT. It is translated as CAWTRTGDQPQHF.

The chain links TRBV19 to TRBJ2-1; 7 bases are a match to TRBD1. J lost 8 bases, V lost 3 bases, and 10 bases had no gene match. The CDR3 covers 15 residues. The germline CDR1 and CDR2 sequences are LNHDA and SQIVND (reference sequence). The CDR3 DNA is TGTGCCAGTAGTATTCGACAGGGTACGGTCGATGAGCAGTTCTTC. Translation: CASSIRQGTVDEQFF. Filled out from reference TRBV19 and TRBJ2-1, the complete variable domain reads DGGITQSPKYLFRKEGQNVTLSCEQNLNHDAMYWYRQDPGQGLRLIYYSQIVNDFQKGDIAEGYSVSREKKESFPLTVTSAQKNPTAFYLCASSIRQGTVDEQFFGPGTRLTVL.

The chain employs TRBV2 and TRBJ2-1, with a tentative D call TRBD2 (6 bases). This CDR3 contains 17 residues. CDR1 is SNHLY, CDR2 FYNNEI, per germline. V lost 3 bases and J 7 bases, leaving 22 bases between the germline ends. The CDR3 sequence is CASSEWGGARTGNEQFF. CDR3 sequence (DNA): TGTGCCAGCAGTGAGTGGGGAGGAGCGAGAACAGGAAATGAGCAGTTCTTC.

This chain connects TRBV10-3 to TRBJ2-7; 8 nucleotides align to TRBD1. This CDR3 is 17 amino acids long. Germline assignment: CDR1 ENHRY and CDR2 SYGVKD. Losses at the gene ends were 2 bases for V and 0 bases for J; bases not matched to a gene: 9. CDR3 sequence reads: CAISEGRTGPNSYEQYF. The CDR3 DNA follows: TGTGCCATCAGTGAGGGGAGGACAGGGCCCAACTCCTACGAGCAGTACTTC.

The genes are TRBV4-1 and TRBJ1-5; D possibly corresponds to TRBD1 (5 bases). V dropped 0 bases and J dropped 2 bases, with 11 bases sitting between them. This CDR3 is built from 16 residues. From germline, CDR1 is MGHRA and CDR2 YSYEKL. CDR3 sequence: CASSQDLTGGNQPQHF. The CDR3 DNA is TGCGCCAGCAGCCAAGATCTGACGGGGGGCAATCAGCCCCAGCATTTT.

This clone was seen more than once but under ten times. The chain combines TRBV30 with TRBJ2-5; a weak D match, TRBD2 (5 bases). V lost 3 bases and J 7 bases, leaving 15 bases between the germline ends. This CDR3 has 13 residues. The V gene's germline CDR1 is GTSNPN and CDR2 SVGIG (reference sequence). The CDR3 nucleotides are TGTGCCTGGAGAGATCTGACTAAGGGGACCCAGTACTTC. Its protein product is CAWRDLTKGTQYF.

The chain carries TRBV19 and TRBJ1-2; a weak D match, TRBD1 (6 bases). Trimming removed 4 bases at V and 1 base at J, with 13 bases between. CDR1 is LNHDA, CDR2 SQIVND, per germline (reference sequence). The CDR3 has 15 residues. For the CDR3, the DNA is TGTGCCAGTAGTACCCCGGACAGCTTTAACTATGGCTACACCTTC. It is translated as CASSTPDSFNYGYTF.

The CDR3 spells CASSQDAAGTQYF. The CDR3 DNA reads TGTGCCAGCAGCCAAGATGCGGCGGGTACGCAGTATTTT. The chain joins TRBV3-1 (or the pseudogene TRBV3-2) to TRBJ2-3; D possibly corresponds to TRBD2 (5 bases). This CDR3 comprises 13 residues. Germline V gene data show CDR1 as LGHDT and CDR2 as YNNKEL (reference sequence). Trimming took 0 bases from V and 8 from J, leaving 9 bases between them.

This clone was picked up a small number of times. The rearrangement joins TRBV3-1 (or the pseudogene TRBV3-2) to TRBJ2-1, with D tentatively TRBD2 (6 bases). The CDR3 runs to 13 residues. CDR1 is LGHDT and CDR2 is YNNKEL in the germline V gene (reference sequence). Trimming pared 6 bases from V and 5 bases from J, leaving 11 bases between. The CDR3 region is CASRGTRNNEQFF. Here the CDR3 DNA reads TGTGCCAGCAGGGGGACTCGAAACAATGAGCAGTTCTTC.

The genes are TRBV7-3 and TRBJ2-7; possible D gene TRBD1, 6 bases. V lost 5 bases to trimming and J lost 7 bases, with 15 bases between them. There are 13 residues in the CDR3. The germline CDR1 and CDR2 sequences are SGHTA and FQGTGA. The CDR3 nucleotides are TGTGCCAGCAGCCCAGGGGCTGTTGGAGAGCAGTACTTC. This translates into CASSPGAVGEQYF.

The chain uses TRBV4-3 and TRBJ2-7; the match to TRBD2 covers 7 bases. V dropped 0 bases and J dropped 7; count of bases not matched to a gene: 6. The CDR3 has 14 amino acids. Germline CDR1 is LGHNA and CDR2 is YSLEER. CDR3 region: CASSQDWGGVEQYF. The CDR3 region has the DNA TGCGCCAGCAGCCAAGATTGGGGGGGAGTTGAGCAGTACTTC.

The chain couples TRBV3-1 (or the pseudogene TRBV3-2) to TRBJ2-5, with D possibly being TRBD1 (5 bases). Germline CDR1 is LGHDT and CDR2 is YNNKEL (reference sequence). Deletions cut 4 bases from V and 2 bases from J, with 11 bases between. This CDR3 region has 14 residues. The CDR3 reads CASSRGSVQETQYF. The CDR3, as DNA: TGTGCCAGCAGCCGGGGCAGCGTACAAGAGACCCAGTACTTC.

This chain links TRBV7-8 with TRBJ2-2, with 7 bases aligning to TRBD2. Germline V gene lookup returns CDR1 SGHVS and CDR2 FQNEAQ. J was trimmed by 4 bases and V by 1 base; bases with no gene match: 9. This CDR3 has 17 residues. As DNA, the CDR3 is TGTGCCAGCAGCTTAGTTGCGGGAGTCGAGGGCACCGGGGAGCTGTTTTTT. It specifies CASSLVAGVEGTGELFF. The full variable domain, with the rest looked up from reference TRBV7-8 and TRBJ2-2, is GAGVSQSPRYKVAKRGQDVALRCDPISGHVSLFWYQQALGQGPEFLTYFQNEAQLDKSGLPSDRFFAERPEGSVSTLKIQRTQQEDSAVYLCASSLVAGVEGTGELFFGEGSRLTVL.

The chain couples TRBV28 to TRBJ2-7; D is perhaps TRBD2 (5 bases). Per the germline V gene, CDR1 is MDHEN and CDR2 is SYDVKM. Trimming cost V 8 bases and J 0 bases, with 14 bases left between them. The CDR3 runs to 14 residues. The CDR3 nucleotides are TGTGCCAGCGCGGGTGTCGGGTTCTCCTACGAGCAGTACTTC. It specifies CASAGVGFSYEQYF.

The V gene is TRBV7-2, the J gene TRBJ1-2; maybe TRBD1 (6 bases). The CDR3 runs to 13 residues. From germline, CDR1 is SGHTA and CDR2 FQGNSA. V was clipped by 1 base and J by 3 bases, with 6 bases between them. For the CDR3, the DNA is TGTGCCAGCAGCTTAGGGACAGACTATGGCTACACCTTC. Translation gives CASSLGTDYGYTF.

The genes are TRBV19 and TRBJ1-6; D is undetermined. V was pared by 1 base and J by 9 bases, with 13 bases between. This CDR3 is built from 15 residues. CDR1 and CDR2 from the germline V gene are LNHDA and SQIVND (reference sequence). The CDR3 loop reads CASSIGGLLGSPLHF. The CDR3 region has the DNA TGTGCCAGTAGTATAGGAGGACTGCTCGGTTCACCCCTCCACTTT.

V gene TRBV23-1 combines with J gene TRBJ1-1; 9 positions match TRBD1. TRBV23-1 is placed among ORFs of uncertain function. Unmatched junction bases numbered 2, after V lost 0 bases and J lost 0 bases. This CDR3 spans 16 amino acids. CDR3 residues: CASSQSWDRVNTEAFF. In DNA form, the CDR3 reads TGCGCCAGCAGTCAATCGTGGGACAGGGTGAACACTGAAGCTTTCTTT.